A selection of T cell receptor beta chains follows, all from one sample in a study of T cells in localized non-small cell lung cancer. The assay was immunoSEQ multiplex PCR, and TCRdb's table has in-frame clones only and misses some. The profile shows around 50,000 clones, around 86% of them singletons. Sequenced material: peripheral blood, taken before any cancer treatment. The receptors stem from a male donor older than 55 with stage III squamous cell lung carcinoma. CDR3s include the opening cysteine and the closing phenylalanine or tryptophan. Fields, in order: D gene, clone size, V gene, J gene, CDR3 DNA, CDR3 protein. D genes are given only for firm matches. The size of a clone is reported for some rows only, either as once, few or many, or as a class for expanded clones.

D: TRBD1; size: -; V: TRBV28; J: TRBJ2-7; DNA: TGTGCCTCAAAGGGGAGACAGGGTAGCTACGAGCAGTACTTC; CDR3: CASKGRQGSYEQYF
D: -; size: -; V: TRBV28; J: TRBJ2-1; DNA: TGTGCCAGCGACCGCCTTGGGGCAGGGAGCTACAATGAGCAGTTCTTC; CDR3: CASDRLGAGSYNEQFF
D: TRBD2; size: -; V: TRBV15; J: TRBJ2-5; DNA: TGTGCCACCAGCAGAGATGCGGCGGGAGCGGGAGAGACCCAGTACTTC; CDR3: CATSRDAAGAGETQYF
D: -; size: -; V: TRBV10-3; J: TRBJ1-1; DNA: TGTGCCATCAGTGAGTACAGCAACACTGAAGCTTTCTTT; CDR3: CAISEYSNTEAFF
D: -; size: few; V: TRBV4-1; J: TRBJ1-1; DNA: TGCGCCAGCAGCCAAGAGGACCAAAGGAGGACTGAAGCTTTCTTT; CDR3: CASSQEDQRRTEAFF
D: -; size: -; V: TRBV12-5; J: TRBJ1-1; DNA: TGTGCTAGTGGTTTAAATTACGGATCTGAAGCTTTCTTT; CDR3: CASGLNYGSEAFF
D: -; size: -; V: TRBV6-5; J: TRBJ2-4; DNA: TGTGCCAGCAGTTTCCCAGGGGGGCACATTCAGTACTTC; CDR3: CASSFPGGHIQYF
D: -; size: -; V: TRBV5-1; J: TRBJ2-3; DNA: TGCGCCAGCAAGGCGGGGAATTCGGTCACAGATACGCAGTATTTT; CDR3: CASKAGNSVTDTQYF
D: -; size: once; V: TRBV30; J: TRBJ1-3; DNA: TGTGCCTGGAGTGTACGGCAGGGTATTGGAAACACCATATATTTT; CDR3: CAWSVRQGIGNTIYF
D: -; size: -; V: TRBV28; J: TRBJ1-2; DNA: TGTGCCAGCAGTTTACCCTCAAACTATGGCTACACCTTC; CDR3: CASSLPSNYGYTF
D: TRBD2; size: once; V: TRBV9; J: TRBJ2-1; DNA: TGTGCCAGCAGCGTAGGTGTTAGCGGGAGTTTTAATGAGCAGTTCTTC; CDR3: CASSVGVSGSFNEQFF
D: -; size: -; V: TRBV7-9; J: TRBJ1-1; DNA: TGTGCCAGCAGCTCCAGGGAGAACACTGAAGCTTTCTTT; CDR3: CASSSRENTEAFF
D: -; size: -; V: TRBV7-3; J: TRBJ2-3; DNA: TGTGCCAGCAGCTTAGGAGGCAGCCGCAGCACAGATACGCAGTATTTT; CDR3: CASSLGGSRSTDTQYF
D: -; size: -; V: TRBV4-2; J: TRBJ2-7; DNA: TGTGCCAGCAGCCAAGCGGGCCCGACCTACGAGCAGTACTTC; CDR3: CASSQAGPTYEQYF
D: -; size: -; V: TRBV9; J: TRBJ1-5; DNA: TGTGCCAGCAGCGTGGGACATTCCAATCAGCCCCAGCATTTT; CDR3: CASSVGHSNQPQHF
D: TRBD2; size: -; V: TRBV18; J: TRBJ2-3; DNA: TGTGCCAGCTCACCCGGGCGACTAGCGGGAAGCACAGATACGCAGTATTTT; CDR3: CASSPGRLAGSTDTQYF
D: -; size: -; V: TRBV6-6; J: TRBJ2-7; DNA: TGTGCCAGCAGTACGACGGGCCCCACTCCCGAGCAGTACTTC; CDR3: CASSTTGPTPEQYF
D: -; size: -; V: TRBV5-6; J: TRBJ1-6; DNA: TGTGCCAGCAGCTTAGCGGGGGGCGGCAATTCACCCCTCCACTTT; CDR3: CASSLAGGGNSPLHF
D: -; size: -; V: TRBV4-2; J: TRBJ2-1; DNA: TGTGCCAGCAGCCATGGCGGGACGCAGTTCTTC; CDR3: CASSHGGTQFF
D: -; size: -; V: TRBV19; J: TRBJ1-1; DNA: TGTGCCAGTATTAAACAGGCCCTGGACACTGAAGCTTTCTTT; CDR3: CASIKQALDTEAFF
D: -; size: -; V: TRBV5-1; J: TRBJ2-3; DNA: TGCGCCAGCACCGATAGACGCGGGGCTGGGGATACGCAGTATTTT; CDR3: CASTDRRGAGDTQYF
D: -; size: -; V: TRBV2; J: TRBJ1-5; DNA: TGTGCCAGCCAGGCGGGGTATGGCAATCAGCCCCAGCATTTT; CDR3: CASQAGYGNQPQHF
D: -; size: -; V: TRBV4-3; J: TRBJ1-1; DNA: TGCGCCAGCAGCCAAGTACATCAGACTGAAGCTTTCTTT; CDR3: CASSQVHQTEAFF
D: -; size: -; V: TRBV2; J: TRBJ1-4; DNA: TGTGCCAGCAGCTTCGTCCCTAATGAAAAACTGTTTTTT; CDR3: CASSFVPNEKLFF
D: -; size: once; V: TRBV5-4; J: TRBJ1-4; DNA: TGTGCCAGCAGCTTGGTCGGGACAACTAATGAAAAACTGTTTTTT; CDR3: CASSLVGTTNEKLFF
D: TRBD2; size: -; V: TRBV7-2; J: TRBJ2-1; DNA: TGTGCCAGCAGCTTAGGGTTAGCGGGAGGGACTTTTTCCAAGTTCTTC; CDR3: CASSLGLAGGTFSKFF
D: TRBD1; size: -; V: TRBV30; J: TRBJ1-5; DNA: TGTGCCTGGAGTCCGGGACAGGGGCGCAGACAGCCCCAGCATTTT; CDR3: CAWSPGQGRRQPQHF
D: -; size: -; V: TRBV10-3; J: TRBJ2-1; DNA: TGTGCCATCAGTGTTGTAGGGATGGCAAATGAGCAGTTCTTC; CDR3: CAISVVGMANEQFF
D: -; size: -; V: TRBV29-1; J: TRBJ1-1; DNA: TGCAGCGTTGGTCGGGGGAACACTGAAGCTTTCTTT; CDR3: CSVGRGNTEAFF
D: TRBD1; size: -; V: TRBV28; J: TRBJ1-1; DNA: TGTGCCAGCAGTTTATACCCCGCAGGGGGTAACACTGAAGCTTTCTTT; CDR3: CASSLYPAGGNTEAFF
D: -; size: -; V: TRBV7-9; J: TRBJ1-3; DNA: TGTGCCAGCAGCTTAGAGGGACCTCCCCTGATTGGAAACACCATATATTTT; CDR3: CASSLEGPPLIGNTIYF
D: -; size: -; V: TRBV7-9; J: TRBJ2-3; DNA: TGTGCCAGCAGCTTACGCACAGATACGCAGTATTTT; CDR3: CASSLRTDTQYF
D: -; size: -; V: TRBV30; J: TRBJ1-5; DNA: TGTGCCTGGAGTGTAGAAGGAGCGGGTCAGCCCCAGCATTTT; CDR3: CAWSVEGAGQPQHF
D: TRBD2; size: -; V: TRBV27; J: TRBJ2-3; DNA: TGTGCCAGCAGTTTATTGACTAGCGGGCTTATCACAGATACGCAGTATTTT; CDR3: CASSLLTSGLITDTQYF
D: -; size: -; V: TRBV28; J: TRBJ2-1; DNA: TGTGCCAGCAGCGGGCGGACGACAGGCGGCCATGAGCAGTTCTTC; CDR3: CASSGRTTGGHEQFF